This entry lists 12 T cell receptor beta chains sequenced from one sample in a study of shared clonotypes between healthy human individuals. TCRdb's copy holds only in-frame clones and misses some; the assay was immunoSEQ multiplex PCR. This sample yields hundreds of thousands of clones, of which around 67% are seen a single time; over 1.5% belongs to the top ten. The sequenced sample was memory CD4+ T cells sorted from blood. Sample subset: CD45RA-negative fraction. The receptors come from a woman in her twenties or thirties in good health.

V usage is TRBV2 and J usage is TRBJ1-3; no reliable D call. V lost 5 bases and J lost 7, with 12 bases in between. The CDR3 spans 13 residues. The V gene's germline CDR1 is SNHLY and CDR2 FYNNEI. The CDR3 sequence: CASSTDSWNTIYF. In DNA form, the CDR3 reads TGTGCCAGCAGTACGGACTCGTGGAACACCATATATTTT.

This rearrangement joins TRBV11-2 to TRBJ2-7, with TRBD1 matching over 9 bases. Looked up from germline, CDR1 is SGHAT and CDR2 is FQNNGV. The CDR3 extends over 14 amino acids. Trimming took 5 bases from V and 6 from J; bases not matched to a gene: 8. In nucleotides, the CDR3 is TGTGCCAGCAGCCCCGGGACAGGGCAAGGCGAGCAGTACTTC. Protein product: CASSPGTGQGEQYF. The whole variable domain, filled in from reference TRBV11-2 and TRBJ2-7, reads EAGVAQSPRYKIIEKRQSVAFWCNPISGHATLYWYQQILGQGPKLLIQFQNNGVVDDSQLPKDRFSAERLKGVDSTLKIQPAKLEDSAVYLCASSPGTGQGEQYFGPGTRLTVT.

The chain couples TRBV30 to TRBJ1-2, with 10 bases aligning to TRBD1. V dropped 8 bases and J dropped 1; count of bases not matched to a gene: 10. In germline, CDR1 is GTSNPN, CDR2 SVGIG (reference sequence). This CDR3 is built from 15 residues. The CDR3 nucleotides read TGTGCCCGACTCTCGACAGGGGGCATTAACTATGGCTACACCTTC. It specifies CARLSTGGINYGYTF.

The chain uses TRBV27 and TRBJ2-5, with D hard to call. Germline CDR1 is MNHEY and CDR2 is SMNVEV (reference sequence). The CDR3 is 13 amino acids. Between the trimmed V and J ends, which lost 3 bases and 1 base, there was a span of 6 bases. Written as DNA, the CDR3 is TGTGCCAGCAGTTTTCTTCCCCAAGAGACCCAGTACTTC. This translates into CASSFLPQETQYF.

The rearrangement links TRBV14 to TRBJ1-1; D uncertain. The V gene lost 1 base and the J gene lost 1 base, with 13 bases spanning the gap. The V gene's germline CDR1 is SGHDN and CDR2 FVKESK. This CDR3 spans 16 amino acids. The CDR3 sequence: CASSQVRVGPNTEAFF. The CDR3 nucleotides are TGTGCCAGCAGCCAAGTCCGGGTAGGGCCGAACACTGAAGCTTTCTTT. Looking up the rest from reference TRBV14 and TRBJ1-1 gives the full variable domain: EAGVTQFPSHSVIEKGQTVTLRCDPISGHDNLYWYRRVMGKEIKFLLHFVKESKQDESGMPNNRFLAERTGGTYSTLKVQPAELEDSGVYFCASSQVRVGPNTEAFFGQGTRLTVV.

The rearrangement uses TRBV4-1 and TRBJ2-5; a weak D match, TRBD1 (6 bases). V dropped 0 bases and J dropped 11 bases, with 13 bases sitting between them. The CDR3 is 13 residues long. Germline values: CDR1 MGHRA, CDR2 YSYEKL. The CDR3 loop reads CASSQEDRSGQYF. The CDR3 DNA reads TGCGCCAGCAGCCAAGAGGACAGATCGGGGCAGTACTTC.

CDR3 nucleotide sequence: TGTGCCTGGAGGGGTAAGGGGGCGAATGAGCAGTTCTTC. It yields the protein CAWRGKGANEQFF. The V call is TRBV30, the J call TRBJ2-1; 7 nucleotides match TRBD1. Germline-derived CDR1 and CDR2 are GTSNPN and SVGIG (reference sequence). Germline trimming cut 3 bases from V and 7 bases from J; bases unmatched to any gene: 6. This CDR3 has 13 amino acids. Full variable domain (rest looked up from reference TRBV30 and TRBJ2-1): SQTIHQWPATLVQPVGSPLSLECTVEGTSNPNLYWYRQAAGRGLQLLFYSVGIGQISSEVPQNLSASRPQDRQFILSSKKLLLSDSGFYLCAWRGKGANEQFFGPGTRLTVL.

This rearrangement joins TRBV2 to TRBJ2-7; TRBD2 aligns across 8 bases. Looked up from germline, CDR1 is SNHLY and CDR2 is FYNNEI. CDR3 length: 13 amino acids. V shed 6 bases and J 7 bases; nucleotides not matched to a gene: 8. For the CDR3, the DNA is TGTGCCAGCAGGGCCGGGGGGGGCAGAGAGCAGTACTTC. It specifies CASRAGGGREQYF.

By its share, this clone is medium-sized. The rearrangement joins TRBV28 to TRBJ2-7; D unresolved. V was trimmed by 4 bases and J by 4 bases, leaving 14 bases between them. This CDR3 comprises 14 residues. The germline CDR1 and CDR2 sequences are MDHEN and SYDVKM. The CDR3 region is CASSSLNREYEQYF. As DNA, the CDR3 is TGTGCCAGCAGTTCTTTAAACAGAGAATACGAGCAGTACTTC.

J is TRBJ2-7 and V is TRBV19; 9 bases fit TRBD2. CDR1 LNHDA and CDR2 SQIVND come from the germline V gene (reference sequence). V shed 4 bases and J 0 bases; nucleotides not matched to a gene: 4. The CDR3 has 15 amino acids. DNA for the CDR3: TGTGCCAGTAGTACCGTAGCGGGAGACTCCTACGAGCAGTACTTC. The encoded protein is CASSTVAGDSYEQYF.

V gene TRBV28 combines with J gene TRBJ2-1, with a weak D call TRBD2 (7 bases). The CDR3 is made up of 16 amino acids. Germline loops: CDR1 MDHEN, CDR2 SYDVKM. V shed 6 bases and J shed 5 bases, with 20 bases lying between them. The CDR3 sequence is CASRSAGASGNNEQFF. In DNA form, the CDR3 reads TGTGCCAGCAGGTCGGCGGGGGCTAGCGGAAACAATGAGCAGTTCTTC.

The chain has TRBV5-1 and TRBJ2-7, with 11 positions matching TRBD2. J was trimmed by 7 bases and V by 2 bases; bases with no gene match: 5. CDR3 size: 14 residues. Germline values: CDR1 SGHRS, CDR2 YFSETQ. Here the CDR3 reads CASSFSGRAGEQYF. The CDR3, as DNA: TGCGCCAGCAGCTTTAGCGGGAGGGCGGGGGAGCAGTACTTC. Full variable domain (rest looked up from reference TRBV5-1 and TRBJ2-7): KAGVTQTPRYLIKTRGQQVTLSCSPISGHRSVSWYQQTPGQGLQFLFEYFSETQRNKGNFPGRFSGRQFSNSRSEMNVSTLELGDSALYLCASSFSGRAGEQYFGPGTRLTVT.